This T cell receptor (beta chain) came from a study of shared clonotypes between healthy human individuals. Terminally differentiated effector memory CD45RA+ cells were left out of the naive CD8 fraction, which was CD45RO-negative and positively selected for CCR7. Everyone who donated was a Caucasian adult who lived in Nashville, Tennessee. A deep-level run was used for the assay. The protocol was immunoSEQ multiplex PCR, while the TCRdb copy is restricted to in-frame clones and leaves out a portion. The data contain about 2.1 million clones, about 93% of them singletons. The CDR3 has 20 residues. CDR1 and CDR2 from the germline V gene are MDHEN and SYDVKM. V was pared by 1 base and J by 0 bases, with 23 bases between.

The sample consisted of naive CD8+ T cells from PBMCs. This rearrangement joins TRBV28 to TRBJ2-3; maybe TRBD1 (6 bases). The receptor's source is a man aged 18 to 29 in good health. Some clones in this sample may be carry-over from other donors' samples. CDR3 sequence (DNA): TGTGCCAGCAGTTTATTTCGGCTGCCCTACGGACAGTCTAGCACAGATACGCAGTATTTT. Amino acid sequence: CASSLFRLPYGQSSTDTQYF.